This TCR beta chain appears in the sequencing data of a study of beta chain features in type 1 diabetes. It was via CD45RO/CCR7/CD25/CD127/CD95/CD27 that CD4+ naive, central memory, regulatory and stem cell-like memory cells were sorted. In all sorted populations, purity surpassed 95%. Notes on the study in general: VDJ junctions from patients with type 1 diabetes contained fewer insertions and more deletions.

Sequenced material consisted of expressed TCRB transcripts (all of the isolated RNA was reverse transcribed). Method: immunoSEQ multiplex PCR; TCRdb's copy keeps in-frame clones and lacks some. Among some 250,000 clones listed, roughly 30% were seen once. As concerns this clone: Its specificity is unknown.

Trimming left V 2 bases short and J 6 bases short, with 11 bases between. Per the germline V gene, CDR1 is GTSNPN and CDR2 is SVGIG (reference sequence). The CDR3 totals 12 residues. The sample consisted of central memory CD4+ T cells from blood. This chain joins TRBV30 and TRBJ2-7; D gene uncertain. The source is a man aged 30 to 39 in good health. The CDR3 here is CAWSSPRFEQYF. The CDR3 DNA reads as TGTGCCTGGAGTTCCCCTCGATTCGAGCAGTACTTC.